Below, one TCR beta chain is given with its context. This sample is drawn from a study of T-cell reconstitution after alpha-beta-depleted transplantation in children. This sample's TCRbeta library carried unique molecular identifier barcodes. TCRdb re-derived calls from the PCR reads in MiXCR, one entry per CDR3 protein. In the table there are hundreds of thousands of distinct CDR3 sequences, about an eighth of which are singletons. Germline lookup yields CDR1 DFQATT and CDR2 SNEGSKA (reference sequence). This CDR3 has 11 amino acids. Trimming stripped 6 bases from V and 5 bases from J, with 10 bases between.

This sequence joins TRBV20-1 and TRBJ2-5, with D possibly matching TRBD1 (5 bases). The specimen was PBMCs, mostly from graft donor cells, collected 360 days after TCRalphabeta/CD19-depleted stem cell transplant. The sequence came from a male patient younger than 18 who had a stem cell transplant for acute myeloid leukemia, so the T cells may come from the graft donor. The CDR3 DNA reads TGCAGTGCCCAGGGTGCGGAGACCCAGTACTTC. Amino acids: CSAQGAETQYF.